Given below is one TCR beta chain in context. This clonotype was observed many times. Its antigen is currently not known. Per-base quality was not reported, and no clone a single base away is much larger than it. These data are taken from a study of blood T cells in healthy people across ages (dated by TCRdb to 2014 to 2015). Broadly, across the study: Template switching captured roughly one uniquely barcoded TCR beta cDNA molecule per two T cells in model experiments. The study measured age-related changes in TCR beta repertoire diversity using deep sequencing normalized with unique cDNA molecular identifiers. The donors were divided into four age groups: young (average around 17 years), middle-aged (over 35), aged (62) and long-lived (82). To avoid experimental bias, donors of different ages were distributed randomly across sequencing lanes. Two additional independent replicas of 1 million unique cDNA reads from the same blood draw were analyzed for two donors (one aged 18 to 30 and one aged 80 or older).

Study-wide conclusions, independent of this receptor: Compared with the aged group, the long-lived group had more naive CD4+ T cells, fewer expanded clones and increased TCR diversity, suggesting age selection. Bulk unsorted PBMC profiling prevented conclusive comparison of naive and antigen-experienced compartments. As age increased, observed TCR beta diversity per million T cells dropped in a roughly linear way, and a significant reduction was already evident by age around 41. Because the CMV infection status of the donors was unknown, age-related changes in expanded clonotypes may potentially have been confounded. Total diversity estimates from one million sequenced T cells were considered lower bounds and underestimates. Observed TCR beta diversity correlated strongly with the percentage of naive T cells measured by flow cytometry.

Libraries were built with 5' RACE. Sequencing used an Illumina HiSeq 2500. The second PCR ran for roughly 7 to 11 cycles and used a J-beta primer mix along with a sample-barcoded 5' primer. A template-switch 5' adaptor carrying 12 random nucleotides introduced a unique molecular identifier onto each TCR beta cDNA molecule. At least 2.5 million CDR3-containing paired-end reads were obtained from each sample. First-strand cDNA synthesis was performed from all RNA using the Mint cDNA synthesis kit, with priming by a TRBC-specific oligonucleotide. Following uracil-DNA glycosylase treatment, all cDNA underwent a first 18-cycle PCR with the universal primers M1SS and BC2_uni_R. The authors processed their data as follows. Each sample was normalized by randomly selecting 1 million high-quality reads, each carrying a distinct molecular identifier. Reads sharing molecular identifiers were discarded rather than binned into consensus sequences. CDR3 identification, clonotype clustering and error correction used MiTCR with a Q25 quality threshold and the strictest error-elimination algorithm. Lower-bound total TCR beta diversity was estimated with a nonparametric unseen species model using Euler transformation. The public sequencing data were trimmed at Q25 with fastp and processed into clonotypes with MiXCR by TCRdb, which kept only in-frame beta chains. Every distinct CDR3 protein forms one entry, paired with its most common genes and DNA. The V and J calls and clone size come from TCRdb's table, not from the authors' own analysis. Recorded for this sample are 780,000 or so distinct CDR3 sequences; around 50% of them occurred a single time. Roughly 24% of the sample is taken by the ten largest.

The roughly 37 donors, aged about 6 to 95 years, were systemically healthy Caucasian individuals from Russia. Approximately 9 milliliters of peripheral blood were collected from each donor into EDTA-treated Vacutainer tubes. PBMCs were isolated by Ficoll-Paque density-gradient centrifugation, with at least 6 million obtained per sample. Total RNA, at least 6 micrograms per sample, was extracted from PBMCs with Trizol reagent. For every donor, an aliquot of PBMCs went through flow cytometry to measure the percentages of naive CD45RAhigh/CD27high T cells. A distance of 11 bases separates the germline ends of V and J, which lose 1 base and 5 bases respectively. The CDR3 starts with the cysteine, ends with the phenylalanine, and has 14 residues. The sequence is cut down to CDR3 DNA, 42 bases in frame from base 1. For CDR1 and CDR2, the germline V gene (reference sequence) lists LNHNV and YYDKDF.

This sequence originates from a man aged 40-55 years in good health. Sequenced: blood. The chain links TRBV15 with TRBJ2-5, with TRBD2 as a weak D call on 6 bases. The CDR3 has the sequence CATSRVGGVETQYF. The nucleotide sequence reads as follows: TGTGCCACCAGCAGAGTCGGGGGAGTGGAGACCCAGTACTTC.